What follows is one T cell receptor beta chain and its context. Germline CDR1 GTSNPN, CDR2 SVGIG (reference sequence). Trimming took off 0 bases at V and 1 base at J, with 9 bases between the two ends. The length of the CDR3 is 14 residues. This sample stems from a study of blood T cell repertoires in COVID-19. Only in-frame clones appear in the TCRdb table, and some are missing; sequencing was by immunoSEQ multiplex PCR. The sample carries under 250,000 clones, roughly 90% recorded once. Study members were between roughly 18 and 89 years old and lived in approximately 25 US regions. Cohort allocation depended upon clinical history that participants reported.

Sequencing was done on a sample of PBMCs or T cells enriched from blood (not recorded which). This chain links TRBV30 with TRBJ2-5, with D tentatively TRBD2 (5 bases). This clonotype was sampled from a young woman with acute COVID-19. CDR3 in DNA: TGTGCCTGGAGTGTACTAGGTACCCAAGAGACCCAGTACTTC. It specifies CAWSVLGTQETQYF.